This TCR beta chain is from a study of blood T cell repertoires in COVID-19. Background on the study: The United States, Italy and Spain provided the acute and convalescent COVID-19 samples. T cells, B-cell-depleted T cells, or PBMCs provided the cDNA or gDNA that served as material.

Germline trimming cut 4 bases from V and 2 bases from J; bases unmatched to any gene: 7. The CDR3 spans 17 residues. Germline CDR1 and CDR2: MNHEY and SVGEGT. As handled by the study authors: Using reference gene primer amplification, nucleated cell counts were estimated. Using immunoSEQ multiplex PCR, the repertoire was profiled, and TCRdb retains in-frame clones only, with some absent. That table furnishes V, J and clone size, whereas the DNA furnished D and trimming. The sample has hundreds of thousands of clones, around nine tenths seen once. The chain combines TRBV6-2 or TRBV6-3 with TRBJ1-5; 11 positions agree with TRBD1. The sequencing sample was made of peripheral blood. This receptor was obtained from an older woman with COVID-19, enrolled during active disease. DNA of the CDR3: TGTGCCAGCAGTTCCCCGGACAGGGGGCTGGGCAATCAGCCCCAGCATTTT. The encoded protein is CASSSPDRGLGNQPQHF.